Listed below are T cell receptor beta chains from one sample, sequenced in a study of cytomegalovirus exposure and HLA in healthy donors. The data were produced by immunoSEQ multiplex PCR, yet TCRdb's version contains in-frame clones alone and is incomplete. The data hold about 170,000 clones, with around 79% observed a single time. Specimen: PBMCs. The receptors originated from a woman aged 50 to 65 in good health and CMV-seropositive. Both conserved end residues are trimmed from each CDR3. A clone size is listed for some rows: how often the clone was seen (once, few, many), or a class if it is expanded.

clone size	V gene	J gene	CDR3 protein
.	TRBV2	TRBJ2-6	ASRDRGGANVLT
.	TRBV15	TRBJ2-7	ATSRDYRSLSYEQY
.	TRBV6-5	TRBJ1-5	ASSRGSLGDQPQH
.	TRBV5-4	TRBJ2-1	ASSSPGLAGNEQF
.	TRBV2	TRBJ1-2	ASSVRGQVPYGYT
.	TRBV29-1	TRBJ1-1	SITGVQTNTEAF
.	TRBV10-1	TRBJ2-1	ASSESSGTGINEQF
.	TRBV11-2	TRBJ2-4	ASSMTGGAKNIQY
.	TRBV28	TRBJ1-5	ASRATGPNQPQH
once	TRBV10-3	TRBJ2-1	AISGTSGRVESSYNEQF
.	TRBV6-5	TRBJ1-3	ASSEGAGNTIY
.	TRBV2	TRBJ1-5	ASSAEGGNQPQH
.	TRBV7-2	TRBJ2-1	ASSFGLANEQF
few	TRBV7-9	TRBJ2-7	ASSFTYEQY
.	TRBV10-2	TRBJ2-5	ASRLAVQETQY
.	TRBV28	TRBJ1-1	ASSLVEKTEAF
few	TRBV25-1	TRBJ2-7	ASSELSTRGYEQY
.	TRBV29-1	TRBJ1-1	SSMRDRMNTEAF
.	TRBV28	TRBJ1-1	ASRKQGAYTEAF
.	TRBV7-9	TRBJ2-7	ASSLAGRAREYEQY
.	TRBV15	TRBJ1-1	ATSRARGGVTEAF
.	TRBV4-3	TRBJ1-4	ASSQPGLQNEKLF
once	TRBV5-1	TRBJ2-5	ASSPGQGAQTGETQY
.	TRBV7-2	TRBJ1-5	ASSLVTVVNQPQH
.	TRBV19	TRBJ1-5	ASTSDRGARQPQH
.	TRBV28	TRBJ2-2	ASRGGGNTGELF
.	TRBV19	TRBJ2-6	ASSAGQVNSGANVLT
.	TRBV18	TRBJ2-1	ASSPFLAGANQNEQF
.	TRBV2	TRBJ2-1	ASRENRDNYNEQF
few	TRBV7-2	TRBJ1-3	ASSLGVRSGNTIY
.	TRBV11-2	TRBJ1-3	ASSFFGGIRSGNTIY
.	TRBV15	TRBJ1-5	ATSRDLGSNQPQH
.	TRBV9	TRBJ2-3	ASSGRVSYGADTQY